This TCR beta chain is drawn from a study of T cell repertoires in cytomegalovirus infection. Study-level information: CMV epitopes, recently identified HLA-C-restricted and well-studied HLA-B-restricted, were used.

V was clipped by 4 bases and J by 8 bases, with 17 bases between them. The CDR3 runs to 13 residues. The germline V gene has CDR1 SQVTM and CDR2 ANQGSEA. Study results and limitations: What dominated the ex vivo response were HLA-C-restricted CMV-specific TCR beta clonotypes.

The table lists this clonotype with many counts. Its antigen remains unknown. Each CDR3 protein gets one entry after TCRdb re-called the reads with MiXCR. The data show about 340,000 distinct CDR3 sequences, with about 29% seen just once and around 20% held by the top ten. The rearrangement joins TRBV29-1 to TRBJ1-1; weak D call: TRBD1 (5 bases). Here the sequenced sample was cultured PBMCs, taken from culture after CMV antigen stimulation. This TCR derives from a human donor in good health (CMV status not recorded). Some clones in this sample may be carry-over from other donors' samples. CDR3 in amino acids: CSVVRDGGWEAFF. CDR3 in DNA: TGCAGCGTTGTCAGGGACGGTGGTTGGGAAGCTTTCTTT.